This T cell receptor (beta chain) was sequenced during a study listed by TCRdb under 2016. The junction shows trimming of 6 bases on V and 3 bases on J, and the gene matches do not reach 10 bases of it. CDR1 and CDR2, looked up from the germline V gene (reference sequence), are DFQATT and SNEGSKA. Measured from the cysteine to the phenylalanine, the CDR3 is 14 residues long. The entry retains the CDR3 DNA only, 42 bases that are in frame from base 1. Libraries were prepared through RT-PCR. For sequencing, an Illumina MiSeq was employed. Through fastp at Q25 and MiXCR, TCRdb rebuilt clones from the public reads, retaining in-frame beta chains. Every distinct CDR3 protein forms one entry, paired with its most common genes and DNA. For this sample there are about 700,000 distinct CDR3 sequences; approximately 14% appear just once. Of the sample, about 3.9% falls within the top ten clones. This clonotype came up a few times. Its specific antigen is unknown. No qualities accompany the bases; no much larger clone lies one base away.

Input material: memory CD4+ T cells from blood. The receptor chain draws on TRBV20-1 and TRBJ1-1, with 7 junctional bases fitting TRBD1. The receptor was isolated from a female donor in good health, serving as a healthy control. The DNA sequence is given as TGCAGTGCCTATACCATCAGGGGGGACACTGAAGCTTTCTTT. This gives the protein CSAYTIRGDTEAFF.